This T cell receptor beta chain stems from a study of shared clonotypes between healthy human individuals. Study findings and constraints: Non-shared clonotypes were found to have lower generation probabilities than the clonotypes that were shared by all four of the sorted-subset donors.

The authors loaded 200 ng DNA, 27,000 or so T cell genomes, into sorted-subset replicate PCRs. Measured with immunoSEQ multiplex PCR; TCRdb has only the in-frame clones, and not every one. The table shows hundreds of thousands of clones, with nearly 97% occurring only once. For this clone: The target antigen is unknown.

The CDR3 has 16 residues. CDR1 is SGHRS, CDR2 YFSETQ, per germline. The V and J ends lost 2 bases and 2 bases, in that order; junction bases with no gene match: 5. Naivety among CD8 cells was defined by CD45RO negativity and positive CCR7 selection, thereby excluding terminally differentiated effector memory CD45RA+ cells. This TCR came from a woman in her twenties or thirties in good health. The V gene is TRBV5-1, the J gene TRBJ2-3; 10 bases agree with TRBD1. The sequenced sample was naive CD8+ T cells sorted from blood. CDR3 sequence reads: CASSFMTGGITDTQYF. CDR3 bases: TGCGCCAGCAGCTTTATGACAGGGGGCATCACAGATACGCAGTATTTT.